This T cell receptor beta chain was found in a study of blood T cell repertoires in COVID-19 (dated by TCRdb to about 2020). Some background on the complete study: Samples from collaborators originated in the United States, Italy and Spain and spanned both the acute and convalescent phases of COVID-19. The prospective study material was composed of cDNA or gDNA derived from T cells, B-cell-depleted T cells, or PBMCs. Subjects who had been exposed to COVID-19, were actively infected with it, or had recovered from it provided the deeply sampled blood TCRbeta repertoires that made up the dataset. The repertoires were made available in a free public database intended to serve as a resource for research on the immune response to SARS-CoV-2. Samples came from the ongoing ImmuneRACE study (first 160 participants) plus 1,254 subjects from 6 global collaborators. Sample metadata almost always included a de-identified subject ID, COVID-19 status, age in years and sex. HLA class I and class II types, where available, came from metadata supplied by the sample provider rather than from assay-based typing. Broader findings and caveats from the paper: The quantity of clinical and demographic metadata differed by source and by participant and was supplied without curation.

Participants in the prospective study were aged roughly 18 to 100 years, lived in approximately 26 United States geographic areas, and enrolled through a virtual design. Cohort assignment in the prospective study relied on participant-reported clinical history from a screening survey and a study questionnaire. Exposed participants had been in contact with someone with a PCR-confirmed or clinician-diagnosed COVID-19 case within 2 weeks of study entry. Each participant in the prospective study had whole blood, serum and a nasopharyngeal or oropharyngeal swab collected by mobile phlebotomists. Over an approximately 2-month period, participants in the prospective study had the option of providing additional blood draws and questionnaires. Blood samples from the prospective study were shipped frozen or at room temperature prior to DNA extraction. From the cysteine up to the phenylalanine, the CDR3 has a length of 18 residues. Of the read, only the CDR3 DNA is kept; its 54 bases are in frame from base 1. The germline V and J ends show losses of 5 bases and 2 bases respectively, and no gene match explains 10 bases of the junction. The germline V gene specifies SGHNT as CDR1 and YENEEA as CDR2.

TCRbeta CDR3 regions were amplified from genomic DNA by means of the immunoSEQ Assay, a bias-controlled multiplex PCR. On the study's bioinformatics: Within the assay, amplification of reference gene primers was used to estimate how many nucleated cells each sample contained. To quantify the absolute abundance of each unique TCRbeta CDR3 rearrangement, sequence reads were collapsed and filtered. For each sample, productive Simpson clonality was calculated as the square root of Simpson's diversity index over productive rearrangements. The table comes from immuneACCESS by way of TCRdb, which keeps in-frame sequences with V and J called. Part of the clones is missing from these tables; in studies checked, under half for an unresolved V gene and the rest for unknown reasons. V and J calls and clone size are given by that table; D and trimming were obtained from the DNA. This sample gives about 260,000 clones in total; more than 85% of them show up just once. Together, the top ten hold approximately 3% of the sample.

This clone was detected only once. Its antigen is not yet known. No much larger clonotype is one base removed from it; base qualities were not supplied. The chain is made from TRBV11-3 and TRBJ2-5; TRBD2 fits 14 bases in the junction. Sequencing was performed on PBMCs or T cells enriched from blood (not recorded which). This TCR was sampled from a man aged 40-50 years who had been exposed to COVID-19. The nucleotides are TGTGCCAGCAGCAACGGACTAGCGGGAGGCAGCTGGCAAGAGACCCAGTACTTC. This sequence encodes CASSNGLAGGSWQETQYF.